This T cell receptor beta chain was found in a study of blood T cells in healthy people across ages. Looking at the study overall: Per every two T cells, about one barcoded beta molecule was captured by template switching.

The CDR3 loop spans 15 amino acids. V dropped 6 bases and J dropped 5; count of bases not matched to a gene: 11. From germline, CDR1 is SGHTA and CDR2 FQGTGA. Findings of the study overall: Naive and antigen-experienced cells were not separated, limiting conclusive comparison.

Comment on this clonotype: Its antigen is unknown.

The second PCR ran roughly 6 to 11 cycles with a sample-barcoded 5' primer and J-beta primers. Every single cDNA molecule received a tag from a template-switch adaptor with 12 random nucleotides. Every individual sample yielded 2.5 million or more paired-end reads (each containing CDR3). From the 5' RACE reads, TCRdb called clonotypes with MiXCR, one entry per CDR3 protein. The repertoire includes 540,000 or so distinct CDR3 sequences, less than 60% of them detected once, and about 22% sits in the top ten. The sample was blood. J is TRBJ2-7 and V is TRBV7-3; 9 bases map to TRBD1. The TCR originated in an older man in good health. CDR3 loop: CASSYSGQGGDEQYF. The CDR3 bases are TGTGCCAGCAGTTACTCGGGACAGGGAGGGGACGAGCAGTACTTC.